This T cell receptor (beta chain) was documented in a study of post-analysis software for immune sequencing data. About the study: Patients with relapsing-remitting, secondary progressive and progressive-relapsing multiple sclerosis courses were all represented. Study outcomes and limitations: The five TRBV segments detected at higher frequency in patients than in controls included TRBV5-6, TRBV5-1 and TRBV20-1. The study found significantly lower normalized Chao1 diversity in multiple sclerosis patients than in controls. Batch-mates among the samples co-clustered strongly by F measure.

This CDR3 has 15 amino acids. V dropped 4 bases and J dropped 4; count of bases not matched to a gene: 6. Germline V gene data show CDR1 as SNHLY and CDR2 as FYNNEI. As to this clonotype: Its specificity is unknown.

Unique molecular identifiers tagged the TCR beta cDNA libraries. Input amounts of 1 to 10 million T cells were used. These gave 500,000 or so cDNA molecules, so each molecule approximated one T cell. TCRdb recomputed calls from the PCR reads with MiXCR, one row per CDR3 protein. The sample contains 380,000 or so distinct CDR3 sequences, 30% to 45% of which appear only once. Sequenced material: blood. The clonotype originates from a girl aged 10-17 years with multiple sclerosis. This chain connects TRBV2 to TRBJ2-1; 8 bases fit TRBD2. In DNA form, the CDR3 reads TGTGCCAGCAGTGTTGAGCGGGGGCGATACAATGAGCAGTTCTTC. This codes for CASSVERGRYNEQFF.